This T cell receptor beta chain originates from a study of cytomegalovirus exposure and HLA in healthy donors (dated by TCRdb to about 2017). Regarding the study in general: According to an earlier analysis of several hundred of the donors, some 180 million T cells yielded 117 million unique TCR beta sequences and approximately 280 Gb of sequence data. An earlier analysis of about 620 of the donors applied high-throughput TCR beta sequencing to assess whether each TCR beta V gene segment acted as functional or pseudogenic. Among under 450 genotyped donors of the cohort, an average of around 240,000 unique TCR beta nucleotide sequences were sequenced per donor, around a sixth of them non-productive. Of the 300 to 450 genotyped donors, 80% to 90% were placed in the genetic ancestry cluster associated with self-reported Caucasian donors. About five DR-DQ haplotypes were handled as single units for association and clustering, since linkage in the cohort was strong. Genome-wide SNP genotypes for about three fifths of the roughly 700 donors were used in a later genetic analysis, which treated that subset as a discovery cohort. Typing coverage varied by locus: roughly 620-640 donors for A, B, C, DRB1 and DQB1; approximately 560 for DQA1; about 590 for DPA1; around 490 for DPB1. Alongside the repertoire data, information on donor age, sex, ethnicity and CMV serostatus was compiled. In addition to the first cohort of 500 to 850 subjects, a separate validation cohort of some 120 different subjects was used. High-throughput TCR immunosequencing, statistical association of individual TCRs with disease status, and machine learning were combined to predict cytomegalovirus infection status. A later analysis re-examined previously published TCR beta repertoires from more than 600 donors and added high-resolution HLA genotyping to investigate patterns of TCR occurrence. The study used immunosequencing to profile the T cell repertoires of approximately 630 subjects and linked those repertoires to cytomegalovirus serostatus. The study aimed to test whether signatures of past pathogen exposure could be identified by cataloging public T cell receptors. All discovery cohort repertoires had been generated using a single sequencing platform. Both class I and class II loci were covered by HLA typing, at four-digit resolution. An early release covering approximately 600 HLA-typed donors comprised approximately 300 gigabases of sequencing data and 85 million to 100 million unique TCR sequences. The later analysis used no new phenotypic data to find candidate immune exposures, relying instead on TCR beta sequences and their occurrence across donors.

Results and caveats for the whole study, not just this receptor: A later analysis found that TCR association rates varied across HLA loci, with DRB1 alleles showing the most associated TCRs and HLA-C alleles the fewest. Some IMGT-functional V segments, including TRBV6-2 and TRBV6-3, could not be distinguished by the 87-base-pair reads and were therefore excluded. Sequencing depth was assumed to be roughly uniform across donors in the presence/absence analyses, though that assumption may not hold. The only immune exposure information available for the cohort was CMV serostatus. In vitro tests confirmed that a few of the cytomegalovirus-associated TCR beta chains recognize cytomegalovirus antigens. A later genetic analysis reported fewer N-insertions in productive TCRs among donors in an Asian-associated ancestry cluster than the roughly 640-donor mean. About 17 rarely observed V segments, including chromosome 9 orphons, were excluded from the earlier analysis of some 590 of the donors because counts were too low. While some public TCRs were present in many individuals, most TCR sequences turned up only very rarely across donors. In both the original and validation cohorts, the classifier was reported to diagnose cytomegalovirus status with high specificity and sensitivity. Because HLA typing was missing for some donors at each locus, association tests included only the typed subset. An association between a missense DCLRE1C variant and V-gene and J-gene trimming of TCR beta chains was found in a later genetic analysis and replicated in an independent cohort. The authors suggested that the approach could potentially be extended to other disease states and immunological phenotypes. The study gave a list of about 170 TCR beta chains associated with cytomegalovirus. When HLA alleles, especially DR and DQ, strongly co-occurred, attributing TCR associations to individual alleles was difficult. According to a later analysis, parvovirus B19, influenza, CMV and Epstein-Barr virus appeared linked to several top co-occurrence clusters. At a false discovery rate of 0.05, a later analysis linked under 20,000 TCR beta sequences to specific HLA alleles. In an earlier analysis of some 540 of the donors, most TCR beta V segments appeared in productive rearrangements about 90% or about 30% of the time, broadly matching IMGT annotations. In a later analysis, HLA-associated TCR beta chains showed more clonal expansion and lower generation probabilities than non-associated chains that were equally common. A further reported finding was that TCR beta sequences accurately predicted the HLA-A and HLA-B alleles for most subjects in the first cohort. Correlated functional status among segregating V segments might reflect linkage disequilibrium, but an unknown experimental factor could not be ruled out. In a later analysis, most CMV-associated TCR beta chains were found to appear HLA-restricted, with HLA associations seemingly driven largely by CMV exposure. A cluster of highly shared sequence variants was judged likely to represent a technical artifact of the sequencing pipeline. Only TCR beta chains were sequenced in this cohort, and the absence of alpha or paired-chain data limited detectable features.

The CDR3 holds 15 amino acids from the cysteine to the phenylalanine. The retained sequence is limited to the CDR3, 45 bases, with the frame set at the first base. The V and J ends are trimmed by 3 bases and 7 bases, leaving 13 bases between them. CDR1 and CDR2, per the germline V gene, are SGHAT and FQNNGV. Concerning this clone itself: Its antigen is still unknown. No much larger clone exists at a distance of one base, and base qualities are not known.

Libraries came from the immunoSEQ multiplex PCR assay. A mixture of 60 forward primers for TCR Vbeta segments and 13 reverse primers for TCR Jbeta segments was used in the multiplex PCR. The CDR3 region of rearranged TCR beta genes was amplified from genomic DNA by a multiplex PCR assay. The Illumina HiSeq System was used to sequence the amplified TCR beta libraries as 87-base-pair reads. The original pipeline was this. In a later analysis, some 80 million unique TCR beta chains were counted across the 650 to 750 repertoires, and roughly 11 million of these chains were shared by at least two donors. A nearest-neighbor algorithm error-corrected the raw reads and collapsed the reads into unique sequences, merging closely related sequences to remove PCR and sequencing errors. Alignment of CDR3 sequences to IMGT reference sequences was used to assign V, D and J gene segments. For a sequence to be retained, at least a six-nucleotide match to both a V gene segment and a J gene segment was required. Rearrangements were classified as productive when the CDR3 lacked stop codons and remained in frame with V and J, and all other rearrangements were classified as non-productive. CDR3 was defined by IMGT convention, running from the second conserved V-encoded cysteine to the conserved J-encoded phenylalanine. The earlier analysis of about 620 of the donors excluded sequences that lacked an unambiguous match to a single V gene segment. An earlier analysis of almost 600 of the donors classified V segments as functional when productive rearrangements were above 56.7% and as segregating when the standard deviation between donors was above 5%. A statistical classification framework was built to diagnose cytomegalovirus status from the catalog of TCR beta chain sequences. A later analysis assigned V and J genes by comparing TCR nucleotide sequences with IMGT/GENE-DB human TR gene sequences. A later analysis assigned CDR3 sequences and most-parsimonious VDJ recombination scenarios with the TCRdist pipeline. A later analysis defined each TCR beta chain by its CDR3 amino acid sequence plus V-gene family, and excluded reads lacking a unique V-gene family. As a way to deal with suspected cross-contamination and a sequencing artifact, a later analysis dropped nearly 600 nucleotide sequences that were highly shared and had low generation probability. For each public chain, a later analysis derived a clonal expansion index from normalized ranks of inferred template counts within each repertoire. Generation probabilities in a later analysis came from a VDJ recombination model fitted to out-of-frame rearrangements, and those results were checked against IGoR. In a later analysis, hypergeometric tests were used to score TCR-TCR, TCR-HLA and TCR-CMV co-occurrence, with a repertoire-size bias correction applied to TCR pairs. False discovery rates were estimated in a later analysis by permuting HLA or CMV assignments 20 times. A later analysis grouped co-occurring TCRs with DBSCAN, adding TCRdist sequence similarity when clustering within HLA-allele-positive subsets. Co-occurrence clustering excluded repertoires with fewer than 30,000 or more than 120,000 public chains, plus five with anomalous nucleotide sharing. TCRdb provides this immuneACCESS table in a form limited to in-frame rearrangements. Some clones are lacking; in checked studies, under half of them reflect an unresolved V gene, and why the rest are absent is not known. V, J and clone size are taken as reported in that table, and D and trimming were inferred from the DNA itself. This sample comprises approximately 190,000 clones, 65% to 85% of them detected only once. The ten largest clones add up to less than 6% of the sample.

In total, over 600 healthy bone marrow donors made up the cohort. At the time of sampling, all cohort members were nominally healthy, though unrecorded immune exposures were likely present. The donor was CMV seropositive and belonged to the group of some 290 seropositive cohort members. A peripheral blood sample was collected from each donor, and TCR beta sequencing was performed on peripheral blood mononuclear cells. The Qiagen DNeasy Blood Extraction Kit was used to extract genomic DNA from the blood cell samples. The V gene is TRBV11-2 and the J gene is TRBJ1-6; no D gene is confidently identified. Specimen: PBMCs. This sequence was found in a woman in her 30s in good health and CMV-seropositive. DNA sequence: TGTGCCAGCAGCTTTCGGTCACAGTGGAATTCACCCCTCCACTTT. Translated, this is CASSFRSQWNSPLHF.